The clone carrying this T cell receptor (beta chain) came up once. What it recognizes is unknown. Distinct nucleotide sequences in the sample also encode this CDR3. The sample belongs to a study of shared clonotypes between healthy human individuals. Study details: CD4 naive and memory got three plates each, CD8 naive two, CD8 memory one.

The method was immunoSEQ multiplex PCR; TCRdb's version includes in-frame clones alone and lacks a portion of them. The table includes approximately 720,000 clones, around 72% detected once. Each donor was a Caucasian adult residing in Nashville, Tennessee. Subsets obtained from CD4+ cells comprised CD45RA+ naive and CD45RA-negative memory cells. The study, taken as a whole, reports: Memory subsets generally showed lower estimated richness than naive subsets.

Sequenced input: memory CD4+ T cells sorted from blood. Described subset: CD45RA-negative fraction. This TCR was sampled from a woman in her 30s in good health.

The CDR3 region is CASSERTSGSYNEQFF. The CDR3 nucleotides are TGTGCCAGCTCAGAGAGGACTAGCGGTTCCTACAATGAGCAGTTCTTC. This chain connects TRBV18 to TRBJ2-1; 10 bases align to TRBD2. The junction had 5 bases not matched to a gene; V was cut back by 5 bases and J by 1 base. Germline CDR1 and CDR2: KGHSH and LQKENI. CDR3 length equals 16 residues.